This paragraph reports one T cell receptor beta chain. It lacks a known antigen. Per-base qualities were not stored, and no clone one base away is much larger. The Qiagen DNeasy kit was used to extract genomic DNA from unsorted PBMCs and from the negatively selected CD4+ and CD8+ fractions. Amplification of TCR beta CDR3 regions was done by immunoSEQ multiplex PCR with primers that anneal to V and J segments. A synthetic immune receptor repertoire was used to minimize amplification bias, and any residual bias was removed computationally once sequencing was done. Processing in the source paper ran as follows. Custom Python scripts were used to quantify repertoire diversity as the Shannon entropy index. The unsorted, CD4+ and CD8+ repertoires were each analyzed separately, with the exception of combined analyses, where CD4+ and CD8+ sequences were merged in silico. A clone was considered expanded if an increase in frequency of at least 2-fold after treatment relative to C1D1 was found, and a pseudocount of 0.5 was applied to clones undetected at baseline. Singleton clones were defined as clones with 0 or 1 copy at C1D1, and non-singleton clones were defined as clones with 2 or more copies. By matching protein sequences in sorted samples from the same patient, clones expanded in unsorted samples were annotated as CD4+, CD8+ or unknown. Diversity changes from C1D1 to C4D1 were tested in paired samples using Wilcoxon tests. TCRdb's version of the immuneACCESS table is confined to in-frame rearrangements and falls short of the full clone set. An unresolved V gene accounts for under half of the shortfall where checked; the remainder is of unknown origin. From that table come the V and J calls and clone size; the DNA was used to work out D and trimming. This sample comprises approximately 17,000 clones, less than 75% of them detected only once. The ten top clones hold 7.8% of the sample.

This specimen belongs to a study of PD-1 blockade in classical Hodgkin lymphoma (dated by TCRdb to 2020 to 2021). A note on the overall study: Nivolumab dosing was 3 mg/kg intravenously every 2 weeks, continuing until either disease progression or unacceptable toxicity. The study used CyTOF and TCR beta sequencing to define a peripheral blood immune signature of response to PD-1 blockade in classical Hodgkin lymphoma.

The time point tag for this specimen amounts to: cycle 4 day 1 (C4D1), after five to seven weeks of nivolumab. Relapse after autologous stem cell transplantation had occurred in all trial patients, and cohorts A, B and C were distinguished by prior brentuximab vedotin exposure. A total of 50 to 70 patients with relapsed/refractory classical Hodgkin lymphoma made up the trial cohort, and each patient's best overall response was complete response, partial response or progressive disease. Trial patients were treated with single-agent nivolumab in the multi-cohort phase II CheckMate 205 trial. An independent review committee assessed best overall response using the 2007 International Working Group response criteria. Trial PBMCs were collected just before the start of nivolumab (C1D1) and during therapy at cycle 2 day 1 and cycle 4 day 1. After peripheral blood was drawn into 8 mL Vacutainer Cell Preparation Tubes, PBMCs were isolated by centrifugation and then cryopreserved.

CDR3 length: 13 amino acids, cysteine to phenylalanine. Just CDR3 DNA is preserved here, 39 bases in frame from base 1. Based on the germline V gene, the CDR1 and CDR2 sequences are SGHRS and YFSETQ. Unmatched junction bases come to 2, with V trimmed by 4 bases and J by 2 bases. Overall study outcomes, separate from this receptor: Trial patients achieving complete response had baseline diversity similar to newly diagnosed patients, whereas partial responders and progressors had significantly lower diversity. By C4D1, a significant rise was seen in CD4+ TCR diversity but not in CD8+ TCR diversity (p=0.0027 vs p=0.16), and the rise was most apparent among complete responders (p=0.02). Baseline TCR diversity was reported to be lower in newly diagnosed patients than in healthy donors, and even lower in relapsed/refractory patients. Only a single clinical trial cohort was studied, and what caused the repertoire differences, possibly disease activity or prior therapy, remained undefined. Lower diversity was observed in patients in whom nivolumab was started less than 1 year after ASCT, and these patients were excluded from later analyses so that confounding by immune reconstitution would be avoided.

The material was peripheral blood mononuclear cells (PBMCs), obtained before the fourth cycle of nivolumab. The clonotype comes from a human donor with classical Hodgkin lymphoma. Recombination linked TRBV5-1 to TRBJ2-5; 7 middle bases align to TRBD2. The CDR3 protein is CASSGGGQETQYF. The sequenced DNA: TGCGCCAGCAGCGGCGGGGGACAAGAGACCCAGTACTTC.